The 7 T cell receptor beta chains in this list originate from one sample, sequenced in a study of neurological immune-mediated disorders. TCRdb redid the calling of the 5' RACE reads with MiXCR, one entry per CDR3 protein. The table has about 22,000 distinct CDR3 sequences, about 10% seen once. The sample was PBMCs. The origin of the receptors is a woman in her sixties with HTLV-1-associated myelopathy (HAM/TSP).

This clonotype was detected many times. The chain carries TRBV27 and TRBJ1-2; 9 bases agree with TRBD1. The V gene's germline CDR1 is MNHEY and CDR2 SMNVEV (reference sequence). This CDR3 spans 13 amino acids. J was trimmed by 8 bases and V by 8 bases; bases with no gene match: 9. In DNA form, the CDR3 reads TGTGCCAGCTCCCCTTACACAGGGGGCGGCTACACCTTC. This gives the protein CASSPYTGGGYTF.

Many counts were recorded for this clonotype. This chain links TRBV5-1 with TRBJ1-1; 12 bases align to TRBD1. This CDR3 contains 18 residues. The ends lost 4 bases at V and 3 bases at J; junction bases unmatched: 13. CDR1 and CDR2 from the germline V gene are SGHRS and YFSETQ. CDR3 DNA sequence: TGCGCCAGCAGCCCGGGGACAGGGGGCGCCGGAGGGGACACTGAAGCTTTCTTT. Residues: CASSPGTGGAGGDTEAFF.

Ten or more counts support this clonotype. V is TRBV5-1 and J is TRBJ1-1, with 9 bases lining up with TRBD1. J lost 6 bases, V lost 4 bases, and 4 bases had no gene match. Germline CDR1 reads SGHRS; CDR2 reads YFSETQ. This CDR3 spans 13 amino acids. CDR3 nucleotides: TGCGCCAGCAGCCTACGGACAGGGGCTGAAGCTTTCTTT. Its translation is CASSLRTGAEAFF.

This clonotype was picked up many times. The rearrangement joins TRBV10-3 to TRBJ2-3, with D maybe TRBD2 (6 bases). The ends were cut back, 2 bases at V and 8 bases at J, with 11 bases in the middle. Germline CDR1 and CDR2: ENHRY and SYGVKD. This CDR3 has 13 amino acids. The chain's CDR3 is CAISEGDWGTQYF. CDR3 nucleotides: TGTGCCATCAGTGAGGGGGACTGGGGTACGCAGTATTTT.

This clonotype was counted once. CDR3 nucleotides: TGTGCCAGCAGCTTATGGGGGGACACAGATACGCAGTATTTT. Translation: CASSLWGDTDTQYF. This chain joins TRBV11-3 and TRBJ2-3; TRBD2 is a possible D gene (6 bases). The V end lost 2 bases, the J end lost 2 bases, and 8 bases lay between the germline ends. CDR3 length: 14 residues. Germline assignment: CDR1 SGHNT and CDR2 YENEEA.

This clonotype was seen at least ten times. This rearrangement joins TRBV19 to TRBJ2-1, with TRBD1 matching over 10 bases. Germline V gene data show CDR1 as LNHDA and CDR2 as SQIVND (reference sequence). This CDR3 contains 15 residues. V shed 3 bases, J shed 7 bases, and the junction held 6 bases outside the gene matches. The CDR3: CASSIRQGARNEQFF. The CDR3 nucleotides are TGTGCCAGTAGTATCCGACAGGGGGCGCGTAATGAGCAGTTCTTC.

In this sample, this clonotype turned up many times. In nucleotides, the CDR3 is TGCGCCAGCAGCCCCGGAGGTTCGGGAAACACCATATATTTT. It translates to CASSPGGSGNTIYF. V and J are TRBV5-1 and TRBJ1-3; no definite D call. CDR3 length: 14 residues. The germline V gene encodes CDR1 SGHRS and CDR2 YFSETQ. The ends were cut back, 4 bases at V and 4 bases at J, with 12 bases in the middle.